The 3 T cell receptor beta chains presented below share a single source sample, sequenced in a study of neurological immune-mediated disorders. MiXCR, run by TCRdb on the 5' RACE reads, gives a single entry per CDR3 protein. Here the sample spans under 80,000 distinct CDR3 sequences, roughly 5.5% being singletons. Sequenced input: PBMCs. These receptors all stem from a woman aged 30 to 39 with multiple sclerosis.

This clonotype was found many times. The chain employs TRBV18 and TRBJ1-1; D may be TRBD1 (6 bases). The length of the CDR3 is 12 residues. Germline V gene lookup returns CDR1 KGHSH and CDR2 LQKENI. V was pared by 6 bases and J by 11 bases, with 16 bases between. This CDR3 reads CASSRDNRRAFF. CDR3 nucleotides: TGTGCCAGCTCCCGGGACAACCGGCGGGCTTTCTTT. The full variable domain, with the rest looked up from reference TRBV18 and TRBJ1-1, is NAGVMQNPRHLVRRRGQEARLRCSPMKGHSHVYWYRQLPEEGLKFMVYLQKENIIDESGMPKERFSAEFPKEGPSILRIQQVVRGDSAAYFCASSRDNRRAFFGQGTRLTVV.

This clonotype was recorded many times. The genes are TRBV5-1 and TRBJ2-3; no reliable D call. V was pared by 0 bases and J by 2 bases, with 7 bases between. The CDR3 sequence is 14 residues long. Germline CDR1 and CDR2: SGHRS and YFSETQ. The CDR3 protein is CASSLDRFTDTQYF. The CDR3 region has the DNA TGCGCCAGCAGCTTGGATCGGTTCACAGATACGCAGTATTTT.

Ten or more counts support this clonotype. The V call is TRBV5-1, the J call TRBJ2-1, with TRBD1 matching over 7 bases. CDR1 and CDR2 (germline): SGHRS, YFSETQ. The J segment lost 4 bases and the V segment lost 3 bases, leaving 4 bases of the junction unmatched. This CDR3 is 14 amino acids long. The CDR3 here is CASSYGTDYNEQFF. CDR3 nucleotides: TGCGCCAGCAGCTACGGGACAGATTACAATGAGCAGTTCTTC.